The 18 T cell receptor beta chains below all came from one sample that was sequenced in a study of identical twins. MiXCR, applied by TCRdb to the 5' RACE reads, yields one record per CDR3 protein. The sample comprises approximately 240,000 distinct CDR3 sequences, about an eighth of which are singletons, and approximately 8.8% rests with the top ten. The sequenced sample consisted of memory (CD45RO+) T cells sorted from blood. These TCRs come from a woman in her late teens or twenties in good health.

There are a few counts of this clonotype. The chain's CDR3 is CASTHRIRPAYEQYF. For the CDR3, the DNA is TGTGCCAGCACCCATAGAATCAGACCCGCCTACGAGCAGTACTTC. The chain is built from TRBV5-6 and TRBJ2-7; no clear D gene. The CDR3 runs to 15 residues. V was cut by 6 bases and J by 2 bases, with 18 bases left in between. Germline CDR1 is SGHDT and CDR2 is YYEEEE.

The CDR3 spells CASIFGEKLFF. The CDR3 nucleotides are TGTGCCAGCATTTTTGGGGAAAAACTGTTTTTT. The V call is TRBV6-6, the J call TRBJ1-4; D is undetermined. V was cut by 7 bases and J by 8 bases, with 8 bases left in between. Looked up from germline, CDR1 is MNHNY and CDR2 is SVGAGI (reference sequence). The length of the CDR3 is 11 residues.

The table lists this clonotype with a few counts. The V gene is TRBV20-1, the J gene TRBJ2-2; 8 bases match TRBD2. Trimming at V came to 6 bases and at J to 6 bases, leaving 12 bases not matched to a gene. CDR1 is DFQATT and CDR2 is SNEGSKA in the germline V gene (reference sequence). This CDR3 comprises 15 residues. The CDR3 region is CSATGTSERPGELFF. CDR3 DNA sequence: TGCAGTGCAACGGGGACTAGTGAGAGACCCGGGGAGCTGTTTTTT.

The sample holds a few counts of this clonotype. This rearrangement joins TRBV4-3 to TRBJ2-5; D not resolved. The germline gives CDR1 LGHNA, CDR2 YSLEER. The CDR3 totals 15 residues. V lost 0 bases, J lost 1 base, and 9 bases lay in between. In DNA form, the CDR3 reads TGCGCCAGCAGCCAAGATGGGCGTTCCCAAGAGACCCAGTACTTC. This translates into CASSQDGRSQETQYF.

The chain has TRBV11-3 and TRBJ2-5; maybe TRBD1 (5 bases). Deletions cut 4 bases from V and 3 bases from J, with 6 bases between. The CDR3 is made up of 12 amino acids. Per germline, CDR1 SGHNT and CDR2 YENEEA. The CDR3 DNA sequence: TGTGCCAGCAGCTCAGGGAAAGAGACCCAGTACTTC. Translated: CASSSGKETQYF.

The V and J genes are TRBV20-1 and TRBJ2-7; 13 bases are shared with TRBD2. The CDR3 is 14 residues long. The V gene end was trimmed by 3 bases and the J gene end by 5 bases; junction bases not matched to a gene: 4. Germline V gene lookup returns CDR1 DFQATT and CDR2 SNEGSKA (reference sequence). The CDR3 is CSASRTSGSNEQYF. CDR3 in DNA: TGCAGTGCTAGCCGGACTAGCGGGAGTAACGAGCAGTACTTC.

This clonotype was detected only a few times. CDR3 residues: CASSWDRVRNTIYF. The CDR3 nucleotides read TGTGCCAGCAGTTGGGACAGGGTTCGAAACACCATATATTTT. The chain joins TRBV12-3 or TRBV12-4 to TRBJ1-3, with TRBD1 matching over 9 bases. The V gene end was trimmed by 4 bases and the J gene end by 5 bases; junction bases not matched to a gene: 3. This CDR3 is 14 amino acids long.

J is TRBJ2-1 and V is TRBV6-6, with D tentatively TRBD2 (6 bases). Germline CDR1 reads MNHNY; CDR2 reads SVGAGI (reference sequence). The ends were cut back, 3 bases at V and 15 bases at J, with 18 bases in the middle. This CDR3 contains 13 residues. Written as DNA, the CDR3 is TGTGCCAGCAGTTATGTCGAAGCGGGCGAGACGTTCTTC. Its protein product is CASSYVEAGETFF.

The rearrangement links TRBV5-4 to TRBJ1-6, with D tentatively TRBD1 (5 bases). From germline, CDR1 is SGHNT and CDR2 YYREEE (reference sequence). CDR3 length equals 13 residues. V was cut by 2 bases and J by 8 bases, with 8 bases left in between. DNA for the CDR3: TGTGCCAGCAGCTTAGACAGATATTCACCCCTCCACTTT. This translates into CASSLDRYSPLHF.

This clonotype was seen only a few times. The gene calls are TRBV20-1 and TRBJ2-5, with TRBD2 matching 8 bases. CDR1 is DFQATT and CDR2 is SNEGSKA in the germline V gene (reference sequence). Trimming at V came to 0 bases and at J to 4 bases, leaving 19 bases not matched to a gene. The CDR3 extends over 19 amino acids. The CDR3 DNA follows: TGCAGTGCTAGAGAGGATTGGCGTCGGGGGGGTAGAATTTCAGAGACCCAGTACTTC. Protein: CSAREDWRRGGRISETQYF.

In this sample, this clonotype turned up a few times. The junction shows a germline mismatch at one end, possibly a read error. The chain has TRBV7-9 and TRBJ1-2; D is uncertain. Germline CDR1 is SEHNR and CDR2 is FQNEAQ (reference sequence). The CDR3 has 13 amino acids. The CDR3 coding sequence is TGTGCCAGCAGCCTAGCCGAGTCGGGTGGCTACACCTTC. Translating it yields CASSLAESGGYTF.

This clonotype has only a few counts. For the CDR3, the DNA is TGTGCCAGCAGTTTTACAGGGGGCCACTATGGCTACACCTTC. Translation gives CASSFTGGHYGYTF. The chain combines TRBV12-3 or TRBV12-4 with TRBJ1-2; 9 bases line up with TRBD1. V was pared by 3 bases and J by 3 bases, with 2 bases of the junction left unmatched. This CDR3 region has 14 residues.

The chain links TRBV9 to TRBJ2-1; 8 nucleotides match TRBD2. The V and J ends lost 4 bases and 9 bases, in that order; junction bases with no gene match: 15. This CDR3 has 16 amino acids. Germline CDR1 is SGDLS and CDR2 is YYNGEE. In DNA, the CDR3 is TGTGCCAGCAGCCAACGGGGGGGCGGGAGGATAGGTGAGCAGTTCTTC. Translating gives CASSQRGGGRIGEQFF.

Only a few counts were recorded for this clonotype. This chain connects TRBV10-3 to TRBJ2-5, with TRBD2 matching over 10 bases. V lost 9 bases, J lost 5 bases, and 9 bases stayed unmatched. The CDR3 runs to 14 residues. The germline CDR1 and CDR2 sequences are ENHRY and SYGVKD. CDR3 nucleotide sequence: TGTGCCATGAAAAGCGGGAGGGCCGGGGAGACCCAGTACTTC. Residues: CAMKSGRAGETQYF.

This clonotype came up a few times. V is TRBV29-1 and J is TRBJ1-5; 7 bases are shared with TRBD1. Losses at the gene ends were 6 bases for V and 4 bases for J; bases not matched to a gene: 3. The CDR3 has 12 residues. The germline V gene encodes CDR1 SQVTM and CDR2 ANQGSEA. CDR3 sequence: CSVAGQNQPQHF. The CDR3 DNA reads TGCAGCGTCGCGGGACAGAATCAGCCCCAGCATTTT.

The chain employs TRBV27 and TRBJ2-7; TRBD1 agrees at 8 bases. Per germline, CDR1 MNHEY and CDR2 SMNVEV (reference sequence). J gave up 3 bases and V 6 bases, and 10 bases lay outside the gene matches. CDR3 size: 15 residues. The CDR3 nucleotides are TGTGCCAGCAGCAGGGTGGGGGACAGGTTCTACGAGCAGTACTTC. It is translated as CASSRVGDRFYEQYF.

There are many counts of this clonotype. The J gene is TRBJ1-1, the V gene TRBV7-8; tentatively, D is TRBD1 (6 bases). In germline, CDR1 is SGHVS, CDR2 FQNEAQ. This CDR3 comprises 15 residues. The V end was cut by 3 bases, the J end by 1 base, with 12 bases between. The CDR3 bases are TGTGCCAGCAGCTTCACGACAGGCCCGAACACTGAAGCTTTCTTT. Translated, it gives CASSFTTGPNTEAFF.

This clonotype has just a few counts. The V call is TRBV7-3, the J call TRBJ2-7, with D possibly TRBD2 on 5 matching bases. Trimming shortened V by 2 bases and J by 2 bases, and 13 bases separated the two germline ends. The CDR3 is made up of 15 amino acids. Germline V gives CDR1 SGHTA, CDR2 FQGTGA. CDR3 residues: CASSLAPGTTYEQYF. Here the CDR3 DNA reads TGTGCCAGCAGCTTAGCGCCGGGAACTACCTACGAGCAGTACTTC.